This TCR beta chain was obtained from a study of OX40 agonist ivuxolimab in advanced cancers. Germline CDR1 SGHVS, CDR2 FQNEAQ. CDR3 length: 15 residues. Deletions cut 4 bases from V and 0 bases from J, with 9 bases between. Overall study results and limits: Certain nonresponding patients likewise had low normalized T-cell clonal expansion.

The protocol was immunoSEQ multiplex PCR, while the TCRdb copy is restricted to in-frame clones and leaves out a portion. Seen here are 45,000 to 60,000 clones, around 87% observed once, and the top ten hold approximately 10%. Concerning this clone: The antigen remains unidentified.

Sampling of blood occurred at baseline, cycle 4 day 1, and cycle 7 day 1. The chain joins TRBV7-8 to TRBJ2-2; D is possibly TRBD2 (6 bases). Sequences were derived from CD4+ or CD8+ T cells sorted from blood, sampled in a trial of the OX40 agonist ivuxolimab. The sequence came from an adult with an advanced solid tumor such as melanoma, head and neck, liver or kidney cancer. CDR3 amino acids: CASSWGLANTGELFF. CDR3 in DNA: TGTGCCAGCAGCTGGGGACTGGCGAACACCGGGGAGCTGTTTTTT.